This note documents a single TCR beta chain sequence. Its target is not known. Germline CDR1 reads SQVTM; CDR2 reads ANQGSEA. The V segment lost 6 bases and the J segment 0 bases; nucleotides outside the gene matches: 7. CDR3 length equals 18 residues. The sample is drawn from a study of cytomegalovirus exposure and HLA in healthy donors. Whole-study findings and limits: Indistinguishable V segments, including TRBV6-2 and TRBV6-3, were excluded. Overall, under 200 TCR beta chains were annotated as cytomegalovirus-associated.

Both 60 Vbeta primers and 13 Jbeta primers went into the PCR. The protocol was immunoSEQ multiplex PCR, while the TCRdb copy is restricted to in-frame clones and leaves out a portion. The table records approximately 82,000 clones, roughly 74% of them present only once. The genes are TRBV29-1 and TRBJ2-2, with TRBD2 identical over 16 bases. The sample comprised PBMCs. This receptor was identified in a woman aged 45 to 65 in good health and CMV-seropositive. The CDR3: CSVLGTSGRVTNTGELFF. In DNA, the CDR3 is TGCAGCGTCCTTGGGACTAGCGGGAGGGTTACGAACACCGGGGAGCTGTTTTTT.